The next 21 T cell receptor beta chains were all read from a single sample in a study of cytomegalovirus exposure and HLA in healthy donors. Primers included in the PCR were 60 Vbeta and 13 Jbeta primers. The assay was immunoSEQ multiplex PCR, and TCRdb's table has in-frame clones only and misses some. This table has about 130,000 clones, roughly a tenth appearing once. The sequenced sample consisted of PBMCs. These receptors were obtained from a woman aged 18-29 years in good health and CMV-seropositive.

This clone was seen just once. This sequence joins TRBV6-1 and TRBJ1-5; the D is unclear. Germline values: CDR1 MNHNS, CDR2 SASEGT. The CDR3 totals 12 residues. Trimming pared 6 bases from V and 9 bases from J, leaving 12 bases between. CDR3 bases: TGTGCCAGCAGGAGTAATTTCCCGCCCCAGCATTTT. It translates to CASRSNFPPQHF.

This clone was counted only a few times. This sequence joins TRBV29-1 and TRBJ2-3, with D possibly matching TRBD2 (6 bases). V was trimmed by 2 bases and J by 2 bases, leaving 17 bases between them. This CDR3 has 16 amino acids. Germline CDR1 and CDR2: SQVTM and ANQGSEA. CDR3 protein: CSVEPSGDPPTDTQYF. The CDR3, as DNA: TGCAGCGTTGAACCCTCGGGGGACCCACCCACAGATACGCAGTATTTT.

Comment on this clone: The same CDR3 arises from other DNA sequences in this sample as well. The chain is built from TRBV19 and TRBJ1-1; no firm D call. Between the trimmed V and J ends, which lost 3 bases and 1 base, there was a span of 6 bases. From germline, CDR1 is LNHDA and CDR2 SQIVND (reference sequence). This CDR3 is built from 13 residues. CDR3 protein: CASSISGNTEAFF. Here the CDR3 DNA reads TGTGCCAGTAGTATTTCAGGGAACACTGAAGCTTTCTTT. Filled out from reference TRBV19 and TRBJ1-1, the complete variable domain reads DGGITQSPKYLFRKEGQNVTLSCEQNLNHDAMYWYRQDPGQGLRLIYYSQIVNDFQKGDIAEGYSVSREKKESFPLTVTSAQKNPTAFYLCASSISGNTEAFFGQGTRLTVV.

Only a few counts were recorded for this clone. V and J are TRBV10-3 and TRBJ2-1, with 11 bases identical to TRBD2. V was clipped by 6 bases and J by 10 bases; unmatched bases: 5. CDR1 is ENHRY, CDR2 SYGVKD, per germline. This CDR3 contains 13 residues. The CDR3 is CAIRLAGGGEQFF. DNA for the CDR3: TGTGCCATCAGGCTAGCGGGGGGCGGGGAGCAGTTCTTC.

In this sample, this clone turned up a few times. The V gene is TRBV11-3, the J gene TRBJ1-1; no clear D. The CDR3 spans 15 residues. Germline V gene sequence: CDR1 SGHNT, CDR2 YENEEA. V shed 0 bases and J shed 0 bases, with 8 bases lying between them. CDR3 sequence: CASSLEYSMNTEAFF. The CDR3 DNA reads TGTGCCAGCAGCTTAGAGTACAGCATGAACACTGAAGCTTTCTTT.

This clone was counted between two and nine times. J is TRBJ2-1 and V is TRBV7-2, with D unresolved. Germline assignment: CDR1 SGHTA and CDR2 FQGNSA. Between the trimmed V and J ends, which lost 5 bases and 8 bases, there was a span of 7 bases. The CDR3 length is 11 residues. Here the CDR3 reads CASSPQDEQFF. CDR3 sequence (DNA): TGTGCCAGCAGCCCCCAGGATGAGCAGTTCTTC.

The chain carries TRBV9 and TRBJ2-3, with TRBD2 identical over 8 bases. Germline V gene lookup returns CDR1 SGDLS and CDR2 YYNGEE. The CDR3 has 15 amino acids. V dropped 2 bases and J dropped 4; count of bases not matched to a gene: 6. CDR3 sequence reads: CASSVGAGVADTQYF. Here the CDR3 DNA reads TGTGCCAGCAGCGTCGGAGCGGGAGTCGCAGATACGCAGTATTTT.

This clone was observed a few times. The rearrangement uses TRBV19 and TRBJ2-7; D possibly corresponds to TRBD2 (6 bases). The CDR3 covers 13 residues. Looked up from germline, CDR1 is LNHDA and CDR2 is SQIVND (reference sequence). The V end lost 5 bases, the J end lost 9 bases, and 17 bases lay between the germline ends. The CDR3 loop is CASSYGLRELQYF. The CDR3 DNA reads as TGTGCCAGTAGTTACGGACTACGGGAGCTGCAGTACTTC. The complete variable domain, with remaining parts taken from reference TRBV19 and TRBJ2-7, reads DGGITQSPKYLFRKEGQNVTLSCEQNLNHDAMYWYRQDPGQGLRLIYYSQIVNDFQKGDIAEGYSVSREKKESFPLTVTSAQKNPTAFYLCASSYGLRELQYFGPGTRLTVT.

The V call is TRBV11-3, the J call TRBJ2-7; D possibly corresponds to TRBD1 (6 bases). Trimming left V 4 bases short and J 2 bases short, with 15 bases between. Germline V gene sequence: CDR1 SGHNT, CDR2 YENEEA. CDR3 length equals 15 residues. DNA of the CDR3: TGTGCCAGCAGCTCCTCCCAACAGGGAACCTACGAGCAGTACTTC. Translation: CASSSSQQGTYEQYF. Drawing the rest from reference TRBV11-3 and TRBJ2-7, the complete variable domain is EAGVVQSPRYKIIEKKQPVAFWCNPISGHNTLYWYLQNLGQGPELLIRYENEEAVDDSQLPKDRFSAERLKGVDSTLKIQPAELGDSAVYLCASSSSQQGTYEQYFGPGTRLTVT.

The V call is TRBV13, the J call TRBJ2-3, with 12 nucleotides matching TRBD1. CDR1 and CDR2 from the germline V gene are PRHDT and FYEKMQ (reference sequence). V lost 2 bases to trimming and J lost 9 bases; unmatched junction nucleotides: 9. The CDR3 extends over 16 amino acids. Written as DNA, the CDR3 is TGTGCCAGCAGCTTATCCGGGACAGGGGGCGAAGAGACGCAGTATTTT. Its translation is CASSLSGTGGEETQYF.

For the CDR3, the DNA is TGCAGCGTTGAAGAGTCGGGACTAGCGGGCTCCTACGAGCAGTACTTC. Translated: CSVEESGLAGSYEQYF. The rearrangement links TRBV29-1 to TRBJ2-7; 12 nucleotides agree with TRBD2. This CDR3 has 16 residues. With 0 bases clipped from V and 0 bases from J, the junction kept 3 bases outside the gene matches. Germline assignment: CDR1 SQVTM and CDR2 ANQGSEA.

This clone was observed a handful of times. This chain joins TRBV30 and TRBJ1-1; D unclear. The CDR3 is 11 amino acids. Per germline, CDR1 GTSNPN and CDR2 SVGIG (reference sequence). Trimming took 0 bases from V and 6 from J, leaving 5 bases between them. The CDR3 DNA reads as TGTGCCTGGAGTGTACTTGCTGAAGCTTTCTTT. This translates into CAWSVLAEAFF.

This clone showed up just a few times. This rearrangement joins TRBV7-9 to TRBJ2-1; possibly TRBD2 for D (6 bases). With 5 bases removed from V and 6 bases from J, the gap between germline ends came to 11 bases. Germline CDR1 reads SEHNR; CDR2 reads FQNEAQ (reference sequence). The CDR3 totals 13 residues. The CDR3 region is CASSPGGLNEQFF. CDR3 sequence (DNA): TGTGCCAGCAGCCCCGGGGGTCTCAATGAGCAGTTCTTC.

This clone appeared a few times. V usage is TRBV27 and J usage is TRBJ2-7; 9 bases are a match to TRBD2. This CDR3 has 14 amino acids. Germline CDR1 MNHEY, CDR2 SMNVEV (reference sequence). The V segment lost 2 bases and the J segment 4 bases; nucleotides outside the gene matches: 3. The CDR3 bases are TGTGCCAGCAGTTTAGCGGGAGGGCCTTACGAGCAGTACTTC. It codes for CASSLAGGPYEQYF.

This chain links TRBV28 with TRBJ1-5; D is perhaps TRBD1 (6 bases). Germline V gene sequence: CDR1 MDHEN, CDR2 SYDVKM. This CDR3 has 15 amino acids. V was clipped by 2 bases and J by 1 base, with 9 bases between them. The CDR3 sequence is CASSLQGISNQPQHF. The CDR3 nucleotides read TGTGCCAGCAGTTTACAGGGGATCAGCAATCAGCCCCAGCATTTT.

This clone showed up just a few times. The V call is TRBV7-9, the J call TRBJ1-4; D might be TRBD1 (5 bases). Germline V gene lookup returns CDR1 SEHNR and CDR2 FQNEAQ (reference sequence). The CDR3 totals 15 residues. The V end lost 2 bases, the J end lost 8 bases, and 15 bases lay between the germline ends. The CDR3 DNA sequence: TGTGCCAGCAGCTTAAGCGGGGCGCTTGGGGAAAAACTGTTTTTT. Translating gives CASSLSGALGEKLFF.

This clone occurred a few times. CDR3 sequence (DNA): TGTGCCAGCAGCCCGAGACTAGCGGGACTCTACGAGCAGTACTTC. It encodes CASSPRLAGLYEQYF. V usage is TRBV11-3 and J usage is TRBJ2-7; 11 positions match TRBD2. V dropped 5 bases and J dropped 3; count of bases not matched to a gene: 6. The CDR3 has 15 residues. CDR1 SGHNT and CDR2 YENEEA come from the germline V gene.

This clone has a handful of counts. The CDR3 protein is CSVGGGSIGETQYF. CDR3 coding DNA: TGCAGCGTTGGCGGCGGGAGTATCGGGGAGACCCAGTACTTC. This chain connects TRBV29-1 to TRBJ2-5; TRBD2 agrees at 7 bases. CDR1 and CDR2 from the germline V gene are SQVTM and ANQGSEA. The CDR3 is made up of 14 amino acids. V was clipped by 4 bases and J by 5 bases; unmatched bases: 10.

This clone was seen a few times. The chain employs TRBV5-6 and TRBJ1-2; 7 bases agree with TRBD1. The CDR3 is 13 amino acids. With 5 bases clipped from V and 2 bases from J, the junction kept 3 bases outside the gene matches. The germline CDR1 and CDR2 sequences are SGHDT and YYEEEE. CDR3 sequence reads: CASRTGQNYGYTF. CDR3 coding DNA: TGTGCCAGCAGGACAGGGCAGAACTATGGCTACACCTTC. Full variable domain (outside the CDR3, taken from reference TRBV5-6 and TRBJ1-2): DAGVTQSPTHLIKTRGQQVTLRCSPKSGHDTVSWYQQALGQGPQFIFQYYEEEERQRGNFPDRFSGHQFPNYSSELNVNALLLGDSALYLCASRTGQNYGYTFGSGTRLTVV.

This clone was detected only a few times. CDR3 sequence: CASAGTRNFNEQFF. The CDR3 nucleotides read TGTGCCAGCGCCGGGACTCGGAATTTTAATGAGCAGTTCTTC. The chain uses TRBV9 and TRBJ2-1; a weak D match, TRBD2 (6 bases). Trimming stripped 7 bases from V and 7 bases from J, with 18 bases between. This CDR3 has 14 amino acids. CDR1 and CDR2 (germline): SGDLS, YYNGEE.

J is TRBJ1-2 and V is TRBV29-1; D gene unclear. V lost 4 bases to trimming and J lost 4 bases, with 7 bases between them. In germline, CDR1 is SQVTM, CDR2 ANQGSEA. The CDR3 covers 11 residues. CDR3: CSVVAGYGYTF. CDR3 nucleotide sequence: TGCAGCGTTGTCGCGGGCTATGGCTACACCTTC.